This TCR beta chain was identified during a study of identical twins. Germline values: CDR1 SGHAT, CDR2 FQNNGV. This CDR3 is built from 14 residues. Trimming cost V 1 base and J 8 bases; bases outside gene matches: 7. Via MiXCR, TCRdb re-called the 5' RACE reads, giving one row per CDR3 protein. This sample has 690,000 or so distinct CDR3 sequences; more than 6.5% occur once, and the top ten carry around 0.98%. To note about this clonotype: Its antigen is not known.

The study's findings and limits: Analyses of zero insertions could be partly confounded by invariant MAIT and iNKT cells. Researchers reported weaker excess twin sharing in beta out-of-frame sequences.

The same specimen was also included in a second study, on yellow fever vaccine responses in identical twins.

The sequence came from a woman in her late teens or twenties in good health. The sample consisted of PBMCs. The rearrangement uses TRBV11-2 and TRBJ1-2; TRBD1 agrees at 7 bases. As DNA, the CDR3 is TGTGCCAGCAGCTTAGGTGTTCAGGGGGACGGCTACACCTTC. This sequence encodes CASSLGVQGDGYTF.